This T cell receptor beta chain is from a study of identical twins. Overall study findings and caveats: Zero-insertion analyses were open to partial confounding by invariant MAIT and iNKT cells.

TCRdb independently ran MiXCR on the 5' RACE reads; one entry per CDR3 protein. The table has about 690,000 distinct CDR3 sequences, roughly 20% seen once. CDR3 length: 13 residues. The V gene end was trimmed by 3 bases and the J gene end by 8 bases; junction bases not matched to a gene: 6. Germline V gene lookup returns CDR1 DFQATT and CDR2 SNEGSKA (reference sequence). This clonotype was found many times. As yet, its antigen is unknown. In addition, the sample was reused for a study of T cells expressing NK-cell markers. That work adds: HCMV specificity of the expanded NKG2C+ T cell clones stayed unclear.

This TCR derives from a young woman in good health. Input material: PBMCs. J is TRBJ1-2 and V is TRBV20-1; 10 bases align to TRBD1. The CDR3, as DNA: TGCAGTGCTAGTTCCCAGGGACAGGGGGGCTACACCTTC. This sequence encodes CSASSQGQGGYTF.